This T cell receptor (beta chain) was found in a study of CD8 T cells in ankylosing spondylitis (dated 2017 in TCRdb). The study in broad terms: T cell receptor beta repertoires were profiled in healthy donors and ankylosing spondylitis patients so that disease-linked TCR variants could be found. Samples of peripheral blood were taken, and for ankylosing spondylitis patients, synovial fluid was collected as well. The full study cohort comprised 25 ankylosing spondylitis patients and 110 or so healthy donors. General conclusions and limits of the study: Some motif variants were previously reported in synovial fluid and blood of reactive arthritis patients, suggesting common disease-initiation mechanisms. According to the report, matched synovial fluid samples from ankylosing spondylitis patients were significantly enriched for the disease-linked clones. Blood from ankylosing spondylitis patients appeared to be characterized by a TCR beta motif composed of about 8 highly homologous amino acid variants. In peripheral blood, the disease-linked clones were found at relatively low frequencies and had a CD8+ phenotype.

There are many counts of this clonotype. Its recognized antigen is unknown. Per-base quality was not reported, and no clone a single base away is much larger than it. The data were produced on an Illumina HiSeq 2500. Quantitative 5'-RACE with molecular barcodes was the method used to prepare the TCR beta libraries. Under the source paper's analysis protocol: To identify disease-linked TCR variants, a new computational method was used, one built on a probabilistic model of VDJ rearrangement. TCRdb itself trimmed the public reads at Q25 with fastp, ran MiXCR and retained productive beta chains. Identical CDR3 protein sequences are pooled into one entry, listed with their most common genes and DNA. The V and J calls shown here were made by TCRdb, not taken from the authors' results. This sample comprises some 200,000 distinct CDR3 sequences, 9.5% to 15% of them detected only once. About 15% of the sample belongs to the ten largest clones.

V was cut back by 0 bases and J by 6 bases, leaving a gap of 15 bases between them. Including the terminal cysteine and phenylalanine, the CDR3 comprises 16 residues. The only DNA kept is the CDR3, 48 bases in frame from the first base. The receptor chain draws on TRBV12-3 or TRBV12-4 and TRBJ2-1, with the D gene too uncertain to name. The sequence was obtained from a male donor with ankylosing spondylitis or in good health (not recorded which). The sample taken for sequencing was blood, either unsorted or a sorted T cell fraction (not recorded which). CDR3 protein: CASSLAAGGRFNEQFF. The bases are TGTGCCAGCAGTTTAGCGGCAGGCGGAAGGTTCAATGAGCAGTTCTTC.